This T cell receptor (beta chain) originates from a study of T-cell reconstitution after alpha-beta-depleted transplantation in children. TCRbeta library preparation incorporated unique molecular identifiers. Each CDR3 protein gets one entry after TCRdb re-called the PCR reads with MiXCR. The sample lists about 500,000 distinct CDR3 sequences; over 25% were seen once. After removal of 4 bases from V and 6 bases from J, the junction contained 3 bases not matched to a gene. Per the germline V gene, CDR1 is SGHNT and CDR2 is YENEEA. The length of the CDR3 is 13 residues. The chain links TRBV11-3 to TRBJ2-3; 8 bases align to TRBD2. This receptor was identified in a human donor who donated a stem cell graft to a child with aplastic anemia. The sample in question was PBMCs from the stem cell graft donor, obtained from the stem cell graft. The DNA for the CDR3 is TGTGCCAGCAGCTCCCGACTAGCGGATACGCAGTATTTT. It specifies CASSSRLADTQYF.